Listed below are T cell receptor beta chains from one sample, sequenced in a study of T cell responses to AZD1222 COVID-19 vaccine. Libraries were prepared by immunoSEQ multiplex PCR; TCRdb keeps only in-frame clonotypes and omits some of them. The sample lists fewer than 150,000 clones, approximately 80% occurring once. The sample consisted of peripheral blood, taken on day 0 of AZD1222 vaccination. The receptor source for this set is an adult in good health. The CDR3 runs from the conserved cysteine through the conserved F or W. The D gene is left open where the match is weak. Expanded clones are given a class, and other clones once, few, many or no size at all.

CASSMEGYLNYGYTF TRBJ1-2 15 TRBV19 . .
CASQPTGTGFYEQYF TRBJ2-7 15 TRBV27 . TRBD1
CASSSLGRYEQYF TRBJ2-7 13 TRBV28 . .
CASSQDRGGISGNTIYF TRBJ1-3 17 TRBV4-2 . .
CASSSQGSDQPQHF TRBJ1-5 14 TRBV2 . .
CASSIGGMGNQPQHF TRBJ1-5 15 TRBV19 few .
CASSIATGGYYGYTF TRBJ1-2 15 TRBV28 . .
CASSVGQALNSPLHF TRBJ1-6 15 TRBV9 . .
CASTSSGGASGANVLTF TRBJ2-6 17 TRBV5-4 . TRBD2
CAWRRLGTGDHEQFF TRBJ2-1 15 TRBV30 . TRBD1
CASSYGQGDEQYF TRBJ2-7 13 TRBV11-2 once TRBD1
CASSPTEMNTEAFF TRBJ1-1 14 TRBV28 once .
CASSTGLAGVNEQFF TRBJ2-1 15 TRBV18 . TRBD2
CASRVTEAWNTEAFF TRBJ1-1 15 TRBV2 . .
CASTRNDRALGYTF TRBJ1-2 14 TRBV3-1/TRBV3-2 . TRBD1
CASSLEGSANTGELFF TRBJ2-2 16 TRBV27 . .
CASRRGQGNEKLFF TRBJ1-4 14 TRBV5-1 . TRBD1
CASSLQNYGYTF TRBJ1-2 12 TRBV28 . .
CASSRDSYEQYF TRBJ2-7 12 TRBV4-1 . TRBD1
CASLDGRGGNQPQHF TRBJ1-5 15 TRBV19 . .
CASSQDRPGLGGTDTQYF TRBJ2-3 18 TRBV14 few TRBD2
CASSQVGRGYNQPQHF TRBJ1-5 16 TRBV4-1 . .
CASSQDQFNYGYTF TRBJ1-2 14 TRBV4-1 . .
CASRDRDRVSSNQPQHF TRBJ1-5 17 TRBV4-1 . TRBD1
CASSLKLGTGILNTGELFF TRBJ2-2 19 TRBV7-3 . TRBD1
CASSALGDSDYEQYF TRBJ2-7 15 TRBV5-6 . TRBD1
CASSYSGYGYTF TRBJ1-2 12 TRBV6-5 . .
CASRVTTAGELFF TRBJ2-2 13 TRBV2 . .
CASSRDRGYEQYF TRBJ2-7 13 TRBV6-6 . TRBD1
CASSPTGPNDQETQYF TRBJ2-5 16 TRBV13 . .
CASSLDRDGYTF TRBJ1-2 12 TRBV5-4 . .
CASSLGDMYNSPLHF TRBJ1-6 15 TRBV7-8 . .
CSVGQTHNQPQHF TRBJ1-5 13 TRBV29-1 . .
CASSSGSGQGTYGYTF TRBJ1-2 16 TRBV28 few TRBD1
CAWKDVTLHF TRBJ1-6 10 TRBV30 . .
CASSIDLLNTEAFF TRBJ1-1 14 TRBV2 . .
CASSSLGGGAASTQYF TRBJ2-3 16 TRBV2 . TRBD2